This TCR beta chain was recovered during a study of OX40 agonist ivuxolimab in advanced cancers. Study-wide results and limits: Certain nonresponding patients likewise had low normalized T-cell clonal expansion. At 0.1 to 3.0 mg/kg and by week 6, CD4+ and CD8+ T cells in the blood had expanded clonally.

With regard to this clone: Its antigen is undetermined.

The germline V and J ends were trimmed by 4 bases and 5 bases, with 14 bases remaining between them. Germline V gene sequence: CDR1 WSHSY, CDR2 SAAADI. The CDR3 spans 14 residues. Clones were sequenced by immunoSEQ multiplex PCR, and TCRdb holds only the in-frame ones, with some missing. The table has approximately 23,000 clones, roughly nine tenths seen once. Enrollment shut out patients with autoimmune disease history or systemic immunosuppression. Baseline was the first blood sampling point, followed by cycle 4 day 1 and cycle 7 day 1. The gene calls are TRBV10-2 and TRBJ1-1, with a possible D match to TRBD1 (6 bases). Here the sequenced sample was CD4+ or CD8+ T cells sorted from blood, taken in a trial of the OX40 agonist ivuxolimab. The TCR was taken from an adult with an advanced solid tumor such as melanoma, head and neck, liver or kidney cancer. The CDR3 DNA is TGCGCCAGCAGTGGAAAGGAGGGGGGGACTGAAGCTTTCTTT. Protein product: CASSGKEGGTEAFF.